These 3 T cell receptor beta chains were all obtained from the same sample, sequenced in a study of T cells after yellow fever vaccination. TCRdb independently ran MiXCR on the 5' RACE reads; one entry per CDR3 protein. The repertoire holds approximately 300,000 distinct CDR3 sequences, with under 15% as singletons. The source material was CD4+ T cells sorted from PBMCs, sampled 45 days after the yellow fever booster vaccination. The receptors derive from a man under 40 who received the YFV17D yellow fever vaccine.

J is TRBJ2-3 and V is TRBV5-1, with TRBD2 identical over 7 bases. V lost 4 bases to trimming and J lost 4 bases; unmatched junction nucleotides: 21. This CDR3 comprises 19 residues. Germline values: CDR1 SGHRS, CDR2 YFSETQ. Here the CDR3 reads CASSPDIGLEGGIPDTQYF. For the CDR3, the DNA is TGCGCCAGCAGCCCGGACATAGGACTAGAGGGAGGTATCCCAGATACGCAGTATTTT.

The V gene is TRBV20-1, the J gene TRBJ2-1; D perhaps matches TRBD2 (5 bases). V lost 0 bases and J 7 bases, leaving 16 bases between the germline ends. This CDR3 has 15 amino acids. Germline V gives CDR1 DFQATT, CDR2 SNEGSKA (reference sequence). CDR3 sequence (DNA): TGCAGTGCTAGAGATCTAAAACTAGTCAAGAATGAGCAGTTCTTC. It specifies CSARDLKLVKNEQFF.

In its sample, this clonotype was seen a few times. The genes are TRBV19 and TRBJ2-1, with 8 bases fitting TRBD1. The V gene end was trimmed by 0 bases and the J gene end by 4 bases; junction bases not matched to a gene: 5. This CDR3 is 16 amino acids long. The germline CDR1 and CDR2 sequences are LNHDA and SQIVND (reference sequence). CDR3 region: CASSIEAGGRYNEQFF. In DNA form, the CDR3 reads TGTGCCAGTAGTATAGAGGCAGGGGGCCGGTACAATGAGCAGTTCTTC.